This note documents a single TCR beta chain sequence. The V gene end was trimmed by 11 bases and the J gene end by 7 bases; junction bases not matched to a gene: 13. The CDR3 runs to 14 residues. Germline V gene sequence: CDR1 MDHEN, CDR2 SYDVKM. The source of the sample is a study of T cell responses to AZD1222 COVID-19 vaccine. Repertoires were generated with immunoSEQ multiplex PCR, while TCRdb's copy carries only in-frame clones and drops some. The sample records approximately 94,000 clones, about 88% being singletons. This sequence joins TRBV28 and TRBJ1-4; 7 bases match TRBD1. The sequenced sample was peripheral blood, obtained on day 0 of AZD1222 vaccination. The receptor's source is an adult in good health. CDR3 loop: CASDRDSRPEKLFF. As DNA, the CDR3 is TGTGCCTCCGACCGGGACAGTAGACCTGAAAAACTGTTTTTT.